This entry lists 29 T cell receptor beta chains sequenced from one sample in a study of memory CD4+ T cells and cytomegalovirus serostatus (dated by TCRdb to about 2019). The library came from the immunoSEQ multiplex PCR assay. TCRdb took this table from immuneACCESS and kept in-frame rearrangements with V and J called. Such tables lack part of the clones; where checked against another copy, unresolved V genes explain under half of the gap, and the rest is unexplained. For this sample the table gives 61,000 or so clones, of which about three quarters were detected only once. The top ten hold approximately 0.53% of the sample. A FACSAria II was used to sort memory CD4+ T cells, defined as single viable CD3+CD4+CD8-CD45RO+ cells. Sequenced: memory CD4+ T cells from blood. These receptors were collected from an adult in good health and CMV-seronegative. Some clones in this sample may be carry-over from other donors' samples.

Comments on this clone: The sample contains more than one DNA sequence encoding this CDR3. This sequence joins TRBV4-2 and TRBJ2-7, with D uncertain. V was pared by 1 base and J by 2 bases, with 9 bases between. The CDR3 is 14 residues long. Germline CDR1 is LGHNA and CDR2 is YNFKEQ. The CDR3 protein is CASSQAEGPYEQYF. The CDR3 nucleotides read TGTGCCAGCAGCCAAGCCGAAGGCCCCTACGAGCAGTACTTC.

This clone turned up a few times. One end of the junction varies from germline; a read error may be responsible. The chain employs TRBV5-1 and TRBJ2-3; the match to TRBD1 covers 7 bases. The CDR3 consists of 14 residues. Looked up from germline, CDR1 is SGHRS and CDR2 is YFSETQ. The CDR3 DNA is TGCGCCGGCAGACAGGGTTCTAGCACAGATACGCAGTATTTT. Its protein product is CAGRQGSSTDTQYF.

To note about this clone: This sample also contains other DNA sequences that code for the same CDR3. The rearrangement links TRBV7-8 to TRBJ1-5, with D unresolved. This CDR3 is built from 12 residues. Germline V CDR1 and CDR2: SGHVS, FQNEAQ. Trimming cost V 1 base and J 6 bases, with 4 bases left between them. CDR3 amino acids: CASSLEGQPQHF. The CDR3 nucleotides are TGTGCCAGCAGCTTAGAGGGTCAGCCCCAGCATTTT.

The chain carries TRBV5-1 and TRBJ2-3; D not certain. Per the germline V gene, CDR1 is SGHRS and CDR2 is YFSETQ. The CDR3 is 14 amino acids. The germline V and J ends were trimmed by 0 bases and 4 bases, with 9 bases remaining between them. The CDR3 protein is CASSLEALADTQYF. The DNA for the CDR3 is TGCGCCAGCAGCTTGGAGGCCCTAGCAGATACGCAGTATTTT.

The chain couples TRBV7-3 to TRBJ2-1; D is unresolved. Germline V gene data show CDR1 as SGHTA and CDR2 as FQGTGA. The ends were cut back, 4 bases at V and 5 bases at J, with 9 bases in the middle. This CDR3 comprises 13 residues. The CDR3 sequence is CASSSSPNNEQFF. The CDR3 coding sequence is TGTGCCAGCAGCTCCTCCCCCAACAATGAGCAGTTCTTC.

This sequence joins TRBV27 and TRBJ1-2; D possibly corresponds to TRBD1 (6 bases). The CDR3 covers 18 residues. V was trimmed by 6 bases and J by 8 bases, leaving 31 bases between them. Germline V gives CDR1 MNHEY, CDR2 SMNVEV (reference sequence). CDR3 nucleotides: TGTGCCAGCAGCTCACTTCGGACAGACTCCTCGGTCCATTGGGGCTACACCTTC. Translating it yields CASSSLRTDSSVHWGYTF.

Concerning this clone: The limits of the CDR3 on the DNA are not certain, so only TCRdb's listed CDR3 is given. The V call is TRBV19, the J call TRBJ2-2; the DNA was not compared with TRBD1, the D call given in the table. Germline CDR1 and CDR2: LNHDA and SQIVND (reference sequence). The CDR3 region is 16 residues in length, termini included. CDR3 sequence: CAISGQGAWNTGELFF.

The rearrangement joins TRBV5-4 to TRBJ1-2; maybe TRBD1 (6 bases). V was clipped by 9 bases and J by 3 bases, with 15 bases between them. Germline V gives CDR1 SGHNT, CDR2 YYREEE (reference sequence). The CDR3 consists of 13 residues. CDR3 residues: CATTTRQDYGYTF. In DNA, the CDR3 is TGTGCCACCACAACCAGACAGGACTATGGCTACACCTTC.

This clone was seen once. The V call is TRBV6-4, the J call TRBJ1-1; D remains ambiguous. Trimming pared 7 bases from V and 4 bases from J, leaving 13 bases between. Germline V CDR1 and CDR2: MRHNA, SNTAGT. The CDR3 sequence is 13 residues long. As DNA, the CDR3 is TGTGCCAGCACTACTAGACTCAGCACTGAAGCTTTCTTT. Protein product: CASTTRLSTEAFF.

V and J are TRBV7-6 and TRBJ2-1; TRBD2 matches at 13 bases. Trimming cost V 6 bases and J 7 bases; bases outside gene matches: 15. This CDR3 has 18 residues. The germline V gene has CDR1 SGHVS and CDR2 FNYEAQ. CDR3 region: CASSLLGTSGISGNEQFF. CDR3 DNA: TGTGCCAGCAGTCTATTAGGGACTAGCGGGATTTCGGGGAATGAGCAGTTCTTC.

The chain links TRBV28 to TRBJ2-1; 10 bases agree with TRBD2. CDR3 size: 14 residues. V lost 5 bases and J lost 15; bases outside the gene matches: 13. Per the germline V gene, CDR1 is MDHEN and CDR2 is SYDVKM. DNA for the CDR3: TGTGCCAGCAGTCGGGGACTAGCGCTTACCACACGGTTCTTC. Encoded protein: CASSRGLALTTRFF.

CDR3 region: CASSLAGSLNEKLFF. In nucleotides, the CDR3 is TGCGCCAGCAGCTTGGCGGGCAGCCTTAATGAAAAACTGTTTTTT. This chain links TRBV5-1 with TRBJ1-4; D is unresolved. Trimming cost V 0 bases and J 4 bases, with 10 bases left between them. The length of the CDR3 is 15 residues. Germline CDR1 is SGHRS and CDR2 is YFSETQ.

The count of this clone is one. The genes are TRBV27 and TRBJ2-7; D might be TRBD2 (5 bases). The CDR3 runs to 13 residues. From germline, CDR1 is MNHEY and CDR2 SMNVEV (reference sequence). Trimming pared 2 bases from V and 5 bases from J, leaving 10 bases between. The CDR3, as DNA: TGTGCCAGCAGTTTACGACGGGGAAACGAGCAGTACTTC. This sequence encodes CASSLRRGNEQYF.

The chain is built from TRBV21-1 and TRBJ1-5; TRBD1 reflects the table's D call only, with no check against the DNA. TRBV21-1 is shown as a pseudogene. The CDR3 has 15 amino acids. CDR3 region: CASSKNRQGLQPQHF. CDR3 coding DNA: TGTGCCAGCAGCAAAAATAGGCAGGGGTTGCAGCCCCAGCATTTT.

V usage is TRBV7-6 and J usage is TRBJ2-2, with TRBD1 matching 11 bases. The germline V gene has CDR1 SGHVS and CDR2 FNYEAQ. This CDR3 contains 17 residues. V trimming: 0 bases; J trimming: 4 bases; junction bases outside the gene matches: 4. CDR3 DNA sequence: TGTGCCAGCAGCTTAGCGCTGGGACAGGGGGGCACCGGGGAGCTGTTTTTT. Translated, it gives CASSLALGQGGTGELFF.

This chain links TRBV19 with TRBJ2-3; D is undetermined. Trimming removed 5 bases at V and 2 bases at J, with 8 bases between. This CDR3 is 13 amino acids long. Germline-derived CDR1 and CDR2 are LNHDA and SQIVND (reference sequence). The DNA of the CDR3 is TGTGCCAGTAGTGCGGAACTCACAGATACGCAGTATTTT. Protein: CASSAELTDTQYF. Supplemented by reference TRBV19 and TRBJ2-3, the full variable domain reads DGGITQSPKYLFRKEGQNVTLSCEQNLNHDAMYWYRQDPGQGLRLIYYSQIVNDFQKGDIAEGYSVSREKKESFPLTVTSAQKNPTAFYLCASSAELTDTQYFGPGTRLTVL.

The chain is built from TRBV5-6 and TRBJ1-2, with TRBD1 as a possible D gene (5 bases). Between the trimmed V and J ends, which lost 0 bases and 8 bases, there was a span of 17 bases. Germline CDR1 reads SGHDT; CDR2 reads YYEEEE. This CDR3 has 15 residues. CDR3 nucleotides: TGTGCCAGCAGCTTGGGGGGCAGGGCCTTCCTGGGCTACACCTTC. Protein: CASSLGGRAFLGYTF. The complete variable domain, with remaining parts taken from reference TRBV5-6 and TRBJ1-2, reads DAGVTQSPTHLIKTRGQQVTLRCSPKSGHDTVSWYQQALGQGPQFIFQYYEEEERQRGNFPDRFSGHQFPNYSSELNVNALLLGDSALYLCASSLGGRAFLGYTFGSGTRLTVV.

V and J are TRBV7-9 and TRBJ2-2; 10 nucleotides align to TRBD1. J lost 5 bases, V lost 7 bases, and 7 bases had no gene match. CDR3 length: 15 residues. From germline, CDR1 is SEHNR and CDR2 FQNEAQ (reference sequence). This CDR3 reads CASIGRDRGTGELFF. The CDR3, as DNA: TGTGCCAGCATCGGTCGGGACAGGGGTACCGGGGAGCTGTTTTTT.

In its sample, this clone was seen a few times. V gene TRBV2 combines with J gene TRBJ2-3; TRBD2 matches at 9 bases. The germline V gene encodes CDR1 SNHLY and CDR2 FYNNEI. This CDR3 is 16 amino acids long. V was clipped by 4 bases and J by 3 bases; unmatched bases: 8. The CDR3 bases are TGTGCCAGCAGTGGTGGGGCTAGCGGGACAACAGATACGCAGTATTTT. Translated: CASSGGASGTTDTQYF.

The chain recombines TRBV7-2 with TRBJ2-7; TRBD1 might be the D (5 bases). This CDR3 region has 14 residues. The V gene lost 2 bases and the J gene lost 1 base, with 9 bases spanning the gap. Germline V CDR1 and CDR2: SGHTA, FQGNSA. The CDR3 protein is CASSLLGQSYEQYF. The CDR3 bases are TGTGCCAGCAGCTTACTCGGACAATCCTACGAGCAGTACTTC.

The CDR3: CASSQAGGVYNEQFF. CDR3 DNA sequence: TGCGCCAGCAGCCAAGCGGGGGGGGTATACAATGAGCAGTTCTTC. V usage is TRBV4-3 and J usage is TRBJ2-1; 8 bases match TRBD2. The V segment lost 1 base and the J segment 4 bases; nucleotides outside the gene matches: 3. CDR1 LGHNA and CDR2 YSLEER come from the germline V gene. CDR3 size: 15 residues.

The chain recombines TRBV29-1 with TRBJ2-3; 9 positions match TRBD1. V shed 7 bases and J 6 bases; nucleotides not matched to a gene: 8. This CDR3 contains 13 residues. CDR1 and CDR2 (germline): SQVTM, ANQGSEA. The CDR3 DNA is TGCAGCGGGGACAGGGAGGACAGGGATACGCAGTATTTT. This sequence encodes CSGDREDRDTQYF.

This sequence joins TRBV30 and TRBJ1-1, with no clear D. The germline V and J ends were trimmed by 6 bases and 1 base, with 9 bases remaining between them. Germline CDR1 GTSNPN, CDR2 SVGIG (reference sequence). The CDR3 totals 12 residues. CDR3 protein: CACEKRNTEAFF. In DNA form, the CDR3 reads TGTGCCTGTGAGAAACGGAACACTGAAGCTTTCTTT.

The J gene is TRBJ2-7, the V gene TRBV18; D is tentatively TRBD1 or TRBD2 (6 bases each). The CDR3 extends over 13 amino acids. In germline, CDR1 is KGHSH, CDR2 LQKENI. The V and J ends lost 5 bases and 4 bases respectively, with 12 bases between them. The DNA for the CDR3 is TGTGCCAGCTCAGAATCGGGGGCTTACGAGCAGTACTTC. Translated, it gives CASSESGAYEQYF.

The chain combines TRBV28 with TRBJ1-2; TRBD1 is a possible D gene (6 bases). Trimming pared 3 bases from V and 4 bases from J, leaving 12 bases between. Germline-derived CDR1 and CDR2 are MDHEN and SYDVKM. The CDR3 totals 14 residues. The CDR3: CASSFGGHGYGYTF. As DNA, the CDR3 is TGTGCCAGCAGTTTCGGGGGGCATGGCTATGGCTACACCTTC.

The J gene is TRBJ1-1, the V gene TRBV6-1; the match to TRBD1 covers 10 bases. CDR3 length: 15 amino acids. Germline CDR1 reads MNHNS; CDR2 reads SASEGT. The J segment lost 1 base and the V segment lost 7 bases, leaving 6 bases of the junction unmatched. The CDR3 spells CASNPRDRGNTEAFF. The DNA for the CDR3 is TGTGCCAGCAACCCAAGGGACAGGGGGAACACTGAAGCTTTCTTT.

The gene calls are TRBV9 and TRBJ2-1; a weak D match, TRBD2 (6 bases). The CDR3 totals 16 residues. The V end lost 0 bases, the J end lost 7 bases, and 17 bases lay between the germline ends. Germline CDR1 reads SGDLS; CDR2 reads YYNGEE. CDR3 residues: CASSVAAGFGRNEQFF. Here the CDR3 DNA reads TGTGCCAGCAGCGTAGCTGCGGGGTTTGGGCGGAATGAGCAGTTCTTC.

V usage is TRBV19 and J usage is TRBJ2-1; 7 positions agree with TRBD2. Per the germline V gene, CDR1 is LNHDA and CDR2 is SQIVND (reference sequence). After removal of 6 bases from V and 10 bases from J, the junction contained 9 bases not matched to a gene. The CDR3 spans 13 residues. DNA for the CDR3: TGTGCCAGTAGCCCCGAGCGGGGAAACGAGCAGTTCTTC. Protein sequence: CASSPERGNEQFF. Using reference TRBV19 and TRBJ2-1 for the parts outside the CDR3, the full variable domain is DGGITQSPKYLFRKEGQNVTLSCEQNLNHDAMYWYRQDPGQGLRLIYYSQIVNDFQKGDIAEGYSVSREKKESFPLTVTSAQKNPTAFYLCASSPERGNEQFFGPGTRLTVL.

The rearrangement links TRBV7-2 to TRBJ2-2; no clear D gene. Germline CDR1 SGHTA, CDR2 FQGNSA. The germline V and J ends were trimmed by 3 bases and 7 bases, with 6 bases remaining between them. The CDR3 extends over 12 amino acids. CDR3 sequence: CASSFTGGELFF. In DNA form, the CDR3 reads TGTGCCAGCAGCTTCACCGGCGGGGAGCTGTTTTTT.